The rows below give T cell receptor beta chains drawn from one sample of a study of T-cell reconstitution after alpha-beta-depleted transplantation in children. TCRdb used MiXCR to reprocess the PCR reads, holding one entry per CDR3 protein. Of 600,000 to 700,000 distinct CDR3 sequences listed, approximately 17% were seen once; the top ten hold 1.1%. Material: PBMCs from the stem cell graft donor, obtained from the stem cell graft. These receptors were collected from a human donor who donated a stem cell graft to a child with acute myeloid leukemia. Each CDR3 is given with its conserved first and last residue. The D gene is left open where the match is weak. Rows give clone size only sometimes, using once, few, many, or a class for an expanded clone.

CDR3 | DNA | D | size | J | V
CSVEVGQAAGYGYTF | TGCAGCGTTGAGGTTGGACAGGCGGCGGGCTATGGCTACACCTTC | TRBD1 | many | TRBJ1-2 | TRBV29-1
CSVEGAGTLNTEAFF | TGCAGCGTTGAAGGCGCCGGGACACTGAACACTGAAGCTTTCTTT | NA | few | TRBJ1-1 | TRBV29-1
CASSPRPRQRTDTQYF | TGTGCCAGCAGTCCCCGACCGAGACAGAGAACAGATACGCAGTATTTT | NA | NA | TRBJ2-3 | TRBV6-2/TRBV6-3
CASSLGRRQETQYF | TGTGCCAGCAGCTTAGGGAGGAGACAAGAGACCCAGTACTTC | NA | many | TRBJ2-5 | TRBV13
CASSPRGPPKTEAFF | TGTGCCAGCAGCCCAAGGGGGCCTCCTAAGACTGAAGCTTTCTTT | TRBD1 | NA | TRBJ1-1 | TRBV28
CASSSDLVSYNEQFF | TGCGCCAGCAGCTCGGACTTAGTCTCCTACAATGAGCAGTTCTTC | NA | NA | TRBJ2-1 | TRBV5-1
CSASLARVTEETQYF | TGCAGTGCTAGCCTAGCGAGGGTGACAGAAGAGACCCAGTACTTC | NA | many | TRBJ2-5 | TRBV20-1
CATSDLTGAAFF | TGTGCCACCAGTGATTTAACAGGGGCAGCTTTCTTT | TRBD1 | few | TRBJ1-1 | TRBV24-1
CASSPLAALDSPLHF | TGTGCCAGCAGTCCGTTGGCAGCTCTGGATTCACCCCTCCACTTT | NA | NA | TRBJ1-6 | TRBV27
CASQGQGGSAFF | TGTGCCAGCCAAGGACAGGGAGGATCAGCTTTCTTT | TRBD1 | NA | TRBJ1-1 | TRBV25-1
CASSSVRGSTIYF | TGTGCCAGCAGCTCAGTCCGGGGTTCCACCATATATTTT | NA | NA | TRBJ1-3 | TRBV7-2
CASITNVYEQYF | TGTGCCAGCATCACTAACGTCTACGAGCAGTACTTC | NA | NA | TRBJ2-7 | TRBV2
CASSQGQGALEGYTF | TGCGCCAGCAGCCAAGGACAGGGGGCTCTAGAGGGCTACACCTTC | TRBD1 | NA | TRBJ1-2 | TRBV4-3
CSASIPLRDRGRKNRWNEQFF | TGCAGTGCTAGTATCCCCCTCCGGGACAGGGGGCGAAAAAATAGATGGAATGAGCAGTTCTTC | TRBD1 | few | TRBJ2-1 | TRBV20-1
CSVDSYRAGNTIYF | TGCAGCGTTGACAGTTATCGAGCTGGAAACACCATATATTTT | NA | many | TRBJ1-3 | TRBV29-1
CSAREAQGVAWNEQFF | TGCAGTGCTAGAGAAGCCCAGGGTGTAGCATGGAATGAGCAGTTCTTC | NA | NA | TRBJ2-1 | TRBV20-1
CASSLSGTSEQPQHF | TGCGCCAGCAGCTTGTCCGGGACCTCCGAGCAGCCCCAGCATTTT | NA | many | TRBJ1-5 | TRBV5-1
CASLGGSEYEQYF | TGCGCCAGCCTAGGGGGCTCGGAGTACGAGCAGTACTTC | TRBD1 | NA | TRBJ2-7 | TRBV10-2
CASSSPGQGFDEQYF | TGTGCCAGCAGTTCACCGGGACAGGGGTTCGACGAGCAGTACTTC | TRBD1 | NA | TRBJ2-7 | TRBV27
CASSGEGWDEQFF | TGTGCCAGCAGTGGGGAGGGATGGGATGAGCAGTTCTTC | TRBD2 | NA | TRBJ2-1 | TRBV2
CATSDLGTASDTQYF | TGTGCCACCAGTGATTTGGGGACAGCCTCAGATACGCAGTATTTT | TRBD1 | once | TRBJ2-3 | TRBV24-1
CSATGTRRTDTQYF | TGCAGTGCCACCGGGACCCGGCGCACAGATACGCAGTATTTT | NA | many | TRBJ2-3 | TRBV20-1
CASRWTQGDTQYF | TGTGCCAGCAGATGGACCCAGGGAGATACGCAGTATTTT | NA | NA | TRBJ2-3 | TRBV6-2/TRBV6-3
CASSPPVGVRGYNEQFF | TGTGCCAGCAGCCCGCCAGTCGGGGTTCGGGGGTACAATGAGCAGTTCTTC | NA | few | TRBJ2-1 | TRBV7-8
CACNRGLIEAFF | TGTGCCTGCAACAGGGGGCTCATAGAAGCTTTCTTT | TRBD1 | NA | TRBJ1-1 | TRBV2
CASSTSNGQGGVEKLFF | TGTGCCAGCAGCACCTCTAACGGACAGGGAGGAGTTGAAAAACTGTTTTTT | TRBD1 | many | TRBJ1-4 | TRBV9
CASSYRGRAEQYF | TGTGCCAGCAGCTACAGGGGACGGGCCGAGCAGTACTTC | TRBD1 | NA | TRBJ2-7 | TRBV27
CASSYSRKRAAGTDTQYF | TGTGCCAGCAGTTACTCGAGGAAGCGGGCTGCCGGCACAGATACGCAGTATTTT | NA | many | TRBJ2-3 | TRBV6-5
CASSGPGTVYNSPLHF | TGTGCCAGCAGTGGCCCCGGGACAGTCTATAATTCACCCCTCCACTTT | TRBD1 | few | TRBJ1-6 | TRBV6-1
CASSAGHYGYTF | TGTGCCAGCAGTGCCGGTCACTATGGCTACACCTTC | NA | many | TRBJ1-2 | TRBV12-3/TRBV12-4
CASSELNEISEAFF | TGTGCCAGCAGTGAACTCAACGAGATCAGTGAAGCTTTCTTT | NA | few | TRBJ1-1 | TRBV25-1
CASSLADQPQYF | TGTGCCAGCAGCTTAGCGGATCAGCCCCAGTATTTT | NA | NA | TRBJ2-3 | TRBV7-9
CSASGLAGAFSYNEQFF | TGCAGTGCTAGCGGCCTAGCGGGGGCCTTCTCCTACAATGAGCAGTTCTTC | TRBD2 | NA | TRBJ2-1 | TRBV20-1
CASSLVAGKGTDTQYF | TGTGCCAGCAGCTTAGTGGCGGGGAAGGGCACAGATACGCAGTATTTT | NA | NA | TRBJ2-3 | TRBV7-8
CASSPWGQGEGGYTF | TGTGCCAGCAGTCCGTGGGGACAGGGTGAAGGAGGCTACACCTTC | TRBD1 | many | TRBJ1-2 | TRBV12-3/TRBV12-4
CASSSDPRNTEAFF | TGCGCCAGCAGTTCTGACCCTCGGAACACTGAAGCTTTCTTT | NA | many | TRBJ1-1 | TRBV10-1
CSAVGGGYGYTF | TGCAGTGCTGTGGGGGGGGGCTATGGCTACACCTTC | NA | many | TRBJ1-2 | TRBV20-1